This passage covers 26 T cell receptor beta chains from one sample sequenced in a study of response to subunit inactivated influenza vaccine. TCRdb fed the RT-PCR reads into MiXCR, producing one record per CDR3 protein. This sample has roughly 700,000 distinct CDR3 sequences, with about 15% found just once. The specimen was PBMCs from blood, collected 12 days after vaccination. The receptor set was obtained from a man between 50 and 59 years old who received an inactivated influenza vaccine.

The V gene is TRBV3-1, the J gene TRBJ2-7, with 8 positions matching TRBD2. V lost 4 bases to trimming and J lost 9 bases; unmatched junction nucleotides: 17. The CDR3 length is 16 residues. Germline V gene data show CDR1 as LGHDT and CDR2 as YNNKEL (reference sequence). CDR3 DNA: TGTGCCAGCAGCCGAGCCTCCGGGAGGGCCCGATGGGGGCAGTACTTC. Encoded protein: CASSRASGRARWGQYF.

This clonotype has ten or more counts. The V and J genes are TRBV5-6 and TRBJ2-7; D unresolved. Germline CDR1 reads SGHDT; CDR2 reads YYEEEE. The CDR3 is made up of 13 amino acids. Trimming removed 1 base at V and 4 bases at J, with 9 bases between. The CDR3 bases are TGTGCCAGCAGCTTGATTGGGGTATACGAGCAGTACTTC. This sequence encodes CASSLIGVYEQYF. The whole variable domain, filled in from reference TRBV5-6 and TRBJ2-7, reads DAGVTQSPTHLIKTRGQQVTLRCSPKSGHDTVSWYQQALGQGPQFIFQYYEEEERQRGNFPDRFSGHQFPNYSSELNVNALLLGDSALYLCASSLIGVYEQYFGPGTRLTVT.

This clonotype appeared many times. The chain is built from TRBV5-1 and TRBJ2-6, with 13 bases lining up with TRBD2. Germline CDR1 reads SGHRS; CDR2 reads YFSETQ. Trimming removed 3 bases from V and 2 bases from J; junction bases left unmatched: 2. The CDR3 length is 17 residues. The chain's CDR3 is CASSSGTSGAGANVLTF. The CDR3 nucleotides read TGCGCCAGCAGCTCCGGGACTAGCGGGGCTGGGGCCAACGTCCTGACTTTC.

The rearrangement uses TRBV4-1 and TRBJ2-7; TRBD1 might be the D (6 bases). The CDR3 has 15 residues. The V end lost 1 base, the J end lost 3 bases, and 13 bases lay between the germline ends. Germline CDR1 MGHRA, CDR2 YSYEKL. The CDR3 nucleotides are TGCGCCAGCAGCCAAGTACCAGGGGAAGTCTACGAGCAGTACTTC. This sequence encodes CASSQVPGEVYEQYF.

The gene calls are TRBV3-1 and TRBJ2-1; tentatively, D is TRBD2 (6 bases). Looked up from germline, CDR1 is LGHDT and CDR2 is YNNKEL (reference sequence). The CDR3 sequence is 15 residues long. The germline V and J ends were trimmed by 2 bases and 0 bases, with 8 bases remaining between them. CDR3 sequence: CASSQYGGSYNEQFF. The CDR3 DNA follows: TGTGCCAGCAGCCAATACGGGGGCTCCTACAATGAGCAGTTCTTC.

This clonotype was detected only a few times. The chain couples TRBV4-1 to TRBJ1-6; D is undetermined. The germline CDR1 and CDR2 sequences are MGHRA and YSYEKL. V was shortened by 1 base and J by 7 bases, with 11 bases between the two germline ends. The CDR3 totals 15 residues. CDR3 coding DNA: TGCGCCAGCAGCCAAGGGGCAGAACGGAATTCACCCCTCCACTTT. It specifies CASSQGAERNSPLHF.

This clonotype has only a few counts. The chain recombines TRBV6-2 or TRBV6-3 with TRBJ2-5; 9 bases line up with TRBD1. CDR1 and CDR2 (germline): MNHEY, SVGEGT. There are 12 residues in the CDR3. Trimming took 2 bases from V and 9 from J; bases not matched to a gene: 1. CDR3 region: CASSYDRGAQYF. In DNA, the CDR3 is TGTGCCAGCAGTTACGACAGGGGGGCCCAGTACTTC.

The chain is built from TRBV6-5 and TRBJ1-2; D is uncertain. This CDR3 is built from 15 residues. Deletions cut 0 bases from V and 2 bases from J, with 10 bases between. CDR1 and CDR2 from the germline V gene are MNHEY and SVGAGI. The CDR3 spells CASSYSPDGNYGYTF. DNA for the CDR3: TGTGCCAGCAGTTACTCTCCGGACGGAAACTATGGCTACACCTTC.

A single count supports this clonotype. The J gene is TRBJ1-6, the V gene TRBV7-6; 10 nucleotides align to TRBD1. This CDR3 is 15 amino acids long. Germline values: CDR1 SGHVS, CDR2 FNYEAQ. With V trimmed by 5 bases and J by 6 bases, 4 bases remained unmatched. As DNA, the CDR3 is TGTGCCAGCAGCAGCCGGGACAGGGGTAATTCACCCCTCCACTTT. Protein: CASSSRDRGNSPLHF.

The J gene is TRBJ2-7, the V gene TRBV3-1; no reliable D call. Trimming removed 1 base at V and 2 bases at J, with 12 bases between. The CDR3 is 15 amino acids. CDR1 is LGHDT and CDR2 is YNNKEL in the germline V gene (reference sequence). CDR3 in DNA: TGTGCCAGCAGCCAAGTTCTCCCAAATGCCTACGAGCAGTACTTC. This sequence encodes CASSQVLPNAYEQYF.

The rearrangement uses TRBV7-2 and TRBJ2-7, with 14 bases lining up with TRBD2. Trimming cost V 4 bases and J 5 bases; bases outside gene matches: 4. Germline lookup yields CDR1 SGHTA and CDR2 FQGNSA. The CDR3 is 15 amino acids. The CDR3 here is CASSSGLAGENEQYF. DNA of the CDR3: TGTGCCAGCAGCTCGGGACTAGCGGGAGAGAACGAGCAGTACTTC.

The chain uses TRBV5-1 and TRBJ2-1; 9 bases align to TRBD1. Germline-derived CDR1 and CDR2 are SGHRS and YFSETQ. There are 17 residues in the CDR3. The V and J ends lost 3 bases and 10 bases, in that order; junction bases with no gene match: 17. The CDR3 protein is CASSSIPGQGRSGEQFF. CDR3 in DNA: TGCGCCAGCAGCTCCATACCGGGACAGGGCCGTTCCGGGGAGCAGTTCTTC.

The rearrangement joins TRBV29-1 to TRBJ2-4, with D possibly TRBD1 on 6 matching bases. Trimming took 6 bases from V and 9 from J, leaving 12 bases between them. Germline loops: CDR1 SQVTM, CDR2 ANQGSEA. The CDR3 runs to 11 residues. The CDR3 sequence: CSVAGERIQYF. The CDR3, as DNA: TGCAGCGTGGCAGGGGAGCGCATTCAGTACTTC.

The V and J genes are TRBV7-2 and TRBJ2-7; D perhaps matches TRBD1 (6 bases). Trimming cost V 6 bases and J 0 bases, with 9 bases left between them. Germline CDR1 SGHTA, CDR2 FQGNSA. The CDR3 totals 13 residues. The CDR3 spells CASRWTASYEQYF. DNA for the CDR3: TGTGCCAGCAGGTGGACAGCCTCCTACGAGCAGTACTTC.

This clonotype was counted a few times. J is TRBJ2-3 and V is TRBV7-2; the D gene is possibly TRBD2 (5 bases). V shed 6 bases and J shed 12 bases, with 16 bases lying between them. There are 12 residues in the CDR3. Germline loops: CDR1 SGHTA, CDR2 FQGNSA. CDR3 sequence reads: CASRSTSFNQYF. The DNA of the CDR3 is TGTGCCAGCAGATCAACTAGTTTCAACCAGTATTTT.

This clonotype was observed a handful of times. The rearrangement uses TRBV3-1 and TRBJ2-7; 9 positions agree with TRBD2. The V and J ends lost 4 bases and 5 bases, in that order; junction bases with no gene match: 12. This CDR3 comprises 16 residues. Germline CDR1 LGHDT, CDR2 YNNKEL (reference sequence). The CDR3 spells CASSPRQLAGVHEQYF. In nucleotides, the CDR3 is TGTGCCAGCAGCCCTCGCCAACTAGCGGGTGTTCACGAGCAGTACTTC.

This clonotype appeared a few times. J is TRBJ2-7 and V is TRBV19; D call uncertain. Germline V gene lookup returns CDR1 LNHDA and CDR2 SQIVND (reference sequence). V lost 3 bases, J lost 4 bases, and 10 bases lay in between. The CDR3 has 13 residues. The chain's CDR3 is CASSMSSGYEQYF. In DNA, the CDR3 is TGTGCCAGTAGTATGTCCTCCGGGTACGAGCAGTACTTC.

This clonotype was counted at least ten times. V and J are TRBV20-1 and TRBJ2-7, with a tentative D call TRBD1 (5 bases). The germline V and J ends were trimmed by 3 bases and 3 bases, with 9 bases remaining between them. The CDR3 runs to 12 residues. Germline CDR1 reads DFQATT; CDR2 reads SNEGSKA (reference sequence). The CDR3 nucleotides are TGCAGTGCTAGTCGGCAGGGCTACGAGCAGTACTTC. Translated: CSASRQGYEQYF.

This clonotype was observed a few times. The CDR3 loop is CATAGGWADTQYF. In nucleotides, the CDR3 is TGTGCCACCGCAGGGGGGTGGGCAGATACGCAGTATTTT. The chain recombines TRBV6-2 or TRBV6-3 with TRBJ2-3; tentative D call: TRBD1 (7 bases). V was cut by 10 bases and J by 4 bases, with 15 bases left in between. The CDR3 covers 13 residues. Germline V CDR1 and CDR2: MNHEY, SVGEGT.

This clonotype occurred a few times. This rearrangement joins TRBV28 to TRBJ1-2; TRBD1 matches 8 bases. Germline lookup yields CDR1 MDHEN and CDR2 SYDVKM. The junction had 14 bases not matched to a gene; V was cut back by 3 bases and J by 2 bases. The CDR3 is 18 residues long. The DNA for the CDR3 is TGTGCCAGCAGTTTCGGTGCGGGACAGGTCTCCCTAAACTATGGCTACACCTTC. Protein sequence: CASSFGAGQVSLNYGYTF.

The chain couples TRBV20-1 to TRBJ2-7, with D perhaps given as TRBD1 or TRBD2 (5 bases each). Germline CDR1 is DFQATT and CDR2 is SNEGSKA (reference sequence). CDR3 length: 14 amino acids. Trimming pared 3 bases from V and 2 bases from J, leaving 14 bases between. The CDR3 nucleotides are TGCAGTGCTAGCGGGGCTTACGAACCCTACGAGCAGTACTTC. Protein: CSASGAYEPYEQYF.

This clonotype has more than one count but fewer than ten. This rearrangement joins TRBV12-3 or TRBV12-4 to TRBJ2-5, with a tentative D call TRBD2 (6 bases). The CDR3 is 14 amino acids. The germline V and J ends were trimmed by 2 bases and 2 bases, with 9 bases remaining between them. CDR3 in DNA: TGTGCCAGCAGTTTACCCGCGGGACAAGAGACCCAGTACTTC. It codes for CASSLPAGQETQYF.

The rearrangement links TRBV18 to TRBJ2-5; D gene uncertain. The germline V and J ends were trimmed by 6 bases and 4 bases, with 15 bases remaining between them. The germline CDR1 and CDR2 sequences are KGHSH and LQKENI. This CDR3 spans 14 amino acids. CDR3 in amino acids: CASSLDVARETQYF. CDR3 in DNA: TGTGCCAGCTCCCTTGACGTTGCTAGAGAGACCCAGTACTTC.

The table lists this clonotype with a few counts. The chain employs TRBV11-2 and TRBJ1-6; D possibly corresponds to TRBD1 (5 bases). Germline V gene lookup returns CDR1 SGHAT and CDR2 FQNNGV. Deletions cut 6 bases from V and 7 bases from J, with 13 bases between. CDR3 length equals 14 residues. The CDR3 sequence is CASRAGGRNSPLHF. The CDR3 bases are TGTGCCAGCAGGGCGGGGGGGAGGAATTCACCCCTCCACTTT.

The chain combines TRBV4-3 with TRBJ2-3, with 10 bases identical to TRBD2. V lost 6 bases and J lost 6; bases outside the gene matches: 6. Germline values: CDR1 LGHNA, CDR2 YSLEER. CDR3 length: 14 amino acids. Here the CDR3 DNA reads TGCGCCAGCAGTCGACTGGGACTAGCGGATACGCAGTATTTT. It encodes CASSRLGLADTQYF.

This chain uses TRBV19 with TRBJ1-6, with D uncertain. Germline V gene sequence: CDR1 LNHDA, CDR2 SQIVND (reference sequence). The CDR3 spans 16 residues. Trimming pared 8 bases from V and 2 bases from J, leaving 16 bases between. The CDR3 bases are TGTGCCAGTGGATTCAGCCCGGACGCCTATAATTCACCCCTCCACTTT. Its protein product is CASGFSPDAYNSPLHF.